Reported below is one TCR beta chain. Per the study methods: Amplification of reference gene primers provided the estimated nucleated cell counts. The repertoire was sequenced with immunoSEQ multiplex PCR; TCRdb's copy has only in-frame clones and lacks some. V, J and clone size reflect that table, while D and trimming were determined from the DNA. Of over 90,000 clones in the sample, 89% are singletons; the top ten hold 3% to 4%. The data derive from a study of blood T cell repertoires in COVID-19. Overall study: Whether acute or convalescent, the COVID-19 samples came from the United States, Italy and Spain.

The CDR3 is 15 residues long. CDR1 is SEHNR and CDR2 is FQNEAQ in the germline V gene (reference sequence). With 2 bases clipped from V and 3 bases from J, the junction kept 3 bases outside the gene matches. The sequence was collected from a woman in her seventies with acute or convalescent COVID-19. Sequenced: peripheral blood. The chain couples TRBV7-9 to TRBJ2-1, with 8 positions matching TRBD2. The CDR3 protein is CASSLLGTSYNEQFF. CDR3 bases: TGTGCCAGCAGCTTATTAGGGACTAGCTACAATGAGCAGTTCTTC.